This T cell receptor (beta chain) was sequenced during a study of blood T cell repertoires in COVID-19. Study background: Spain, Italy and the United States supplied samples that represented acute and convalescent COVID-19.

The repertoire was sequenced with immunoSEQ multiplex PCR; TCRdb's copy has only in-frame clones and lacks some. This sample has 250,000 or so clones; less than 95% occur once, and the top ten carry 2.5% to 3%. The trim removed 1 base at V and 4 bases at J, leaving 7 bases unmatched. This CDR3 spans 16 amino acids. The germline CDR1 and CDR2 sequences are SGHKS and YYEKEE (reference sequence). This clone was recorded once. The gene calls are TRBV5-5 and TRBJ2-2, with 7 bases matching TRBD2. Sequenced input: PBMCs or T cells enriched from blood (not recorded which). This clonotype was sampled from a man aged 35 to 55 who had been exposed to COVID-19. The DNA of the CDR3 is TGTGCCAGCAGCTTGACTAGCGCCTCACGCACCGGGGAGCTGTTTTTT. Encoded protein: CASSLTSASRTGELFF.